The clone carrying this T cell receptor (beta chain) was recorded at least ten times. What it binds is not known. This specimen belongs to a study of regulatory T cells in long-lasting Graves disease. Across the whole study: Antithyroid drug use was under 3 months in newly diagnosed Graves' patients.

Combining iRepertoire HTBI primers with Arm-PCR of CDR3 regions, the authors built TCR beta libraries. MiXCR, run by TCRdb on the multiplex PCR reads, gives a single entry per CDR3 protein. The profile shows about 210,000 distinct CDR3 sequences, roughly 19% of them singletons. The CDR3 contains 13 residues. Per the germline V gene, CDR1 is MDHEN and CDR2 is SYDVKM. Trimming cost V 4 bases and J 5 bases, with 9 bases left between them. Regarding time point: newly diagnosed GD, antithyroid drugs for less than 3 months. PBMC-extracted RNA yielded the TCR library. Study-level points and caveats: Patients with persistent Graves' had lower TCR diversity than newly diagnosed patients.

In addition, the sample was reused for a study of T cells in Graves' hyperthyroidism and ophthalmopathy. That investigation notes: Most clonotypes that expanded in the thyroid above 0.001 also showed up in blood. Ophthalmopathy stood apart from stable hyperthyroidism in a 13 V-J model.

This specimen consisted of peripheral blood mononuclear cells (PBMCs), obtained at new diagnosis, from a patient treated with antithyroid drugs. The sequence came from a woman in her 30s with Graves disease. This rearrangement joins TRBV28 to TRBJ1-5; no definite D call. Here the CDR3 reads CASSSISDQPQHF. CDR3 DNA: TGTGCCAGCAGTTCCATCAGCGATCAGCCCCAGCATTTT.